Listed below are T cell receptor beta chains from one sample, sequenced in a study of a mutant IDH1 vaccine in newly diagnosed glioma. These receptors' targets are unknown. Data came from immunoSEQ multiplex PCR; TCRdb stores just in-frame clones and leaves some out. Of approximately 61,000 clones in the sample, 81% were seen once. The sample here was PBMCs, taken from a glioma patient whose treatment included an IDH1 peptide vaccine. Receptors originate from a man aged 35-49 years with glioma. The conserved cysteine and the conserved F or W are not part of the CDR3 here. Expanded clones are given a class, and other clones once, few, many or no size at all.

clone_size	j_call	v_call	cdr3_aa
.	TRBJ2-7	TRBV7-6	ASSLGREGGEQY
.	TRBJ2-7	TRBV7-2	ASSLARDVGRLEQY
.	TRBJ1-1	TRBV7-9	ASSLALGGNTEAF
few	TRBJ1-1	TRBV6-6	ASTWTGDTEAF
.	TRBJ2-7	TRBV4-3	ASSQGSGASYEQY
.	TRBJ1-6	TRBV5-5	ASSFKPTENSPLH
.	TRBJ2-3	TRBV7-9	ASSLVPDTQY
.	TRBJ2-3	TRBV6-4	ASSAESTDTQY
.	TRBJ1-4	TRBV7-8	ASSTRTGVEKLF
.	TRBJ1-2	TRBV18	ASSGVTSGQGGYT
.	TRBJ2-5	TRBV5-5	ASSRRLAGSQETQY
.	TRBJ2-6	TRBV7-2	ASSQGGSGANVLT
.	TRBJ2-1	TRBV7-6	ASSLAPGGKSSYNEQF
.	TRBJ2-3	TRBV7-9	ASSSDLTSGTDTQY
.	TRBJ2-5	TRBV5-1	ASSLKGPQETQY
few	TRBJ1-2	TRBV19	ASSIGTTPNYGYT
.	TRBJ1-2	TRBV2	ASRTGGANYGYT
.	TRBJ1-5	TRBV9	ASSVATGEGNQPQH
.	TRBJ1-5	TRBV7-2	ASSFPLGPQH
.	TRBJ2-3	TRBV10-1	ASSEPPTGVSSDTQY
.	TRBJ2-6	TRBV18	ASSPGPGSGANVLT
few	TRBJ2-7	TRBV5-1	ASSLTGLDEQY
.	TRBJ2-3	TRBV5-1	ASIAGTGRPDTQY
.	TRBJ1-2	TRBV5-6	ASSRKGALDYGYT
.	TRBJ2-3	TRBV6-5	ASSSGRDTQY
.	TRBJ2-3	TRBV6-5	ASRPGHAVVDTQY
.	TRBJ2-7	TRBV11-2	ASSPIIPSRGRSYEQY
.	.	TRBV29-1	SSGQGDEQY
.	TRBJ1-4	TRBV7-9	ASSFFFLEATTNEKLF
.	TRBJ2-2	TRBV27	ASSVRGGSAATNTGELF
once	TRBJ1-2	TRBV5-6	ASSSGAPPPYT
.	TRBJ1-5	TRBV10-3	AISEVPGAPNQPQH
.	TRBJ2-1	TRBV27	ASRIRDRANNEQF
.	TRBJ2-7	TRBV9	ASSPGGAGEQY
.	TRBJ2-1	TRBV7-8	ASSLSMTSGRAREQF
.	TRBJ1-4	TRBV2	AGRQGSEKLF
.	TRBJ2-7	TRBV4-2	ASSQGRGPSYEQY
.	TRBJ2-7	TRBV18	ASSPGLAGGPGEQY
.	TRBJ2-3	TRBV30	AYNPTPGGGPDTQY
once	TRBJ1-6	TRBV5-4	ASSLVPGRVISPPLH
.	TRBJ1-6	TRBV4-2	ASSQRQLNSPLH
once	TRBJ2-7	TRBV7-7	ASSLRGGYEQY
.	TRBJ1-2	TRBV2	ASSEEGRFVRGYT
once	TRBJ2-7	TRBV18	ASSDRNEQY